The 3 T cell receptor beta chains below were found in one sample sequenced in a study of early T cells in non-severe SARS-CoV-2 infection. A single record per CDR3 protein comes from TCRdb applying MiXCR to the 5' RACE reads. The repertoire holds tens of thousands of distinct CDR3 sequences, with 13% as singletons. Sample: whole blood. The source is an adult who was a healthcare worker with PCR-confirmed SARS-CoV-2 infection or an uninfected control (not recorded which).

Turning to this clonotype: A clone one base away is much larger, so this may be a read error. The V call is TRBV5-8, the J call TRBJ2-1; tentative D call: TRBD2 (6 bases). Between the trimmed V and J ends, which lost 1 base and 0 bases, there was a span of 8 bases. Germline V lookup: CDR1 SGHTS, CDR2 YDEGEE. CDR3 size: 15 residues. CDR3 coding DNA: TGTGCCAGCAGCTTGCGGAGGGACTCCTACAATGAGCAGTTCTTC. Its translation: CASSLRRDSYNEQFF.

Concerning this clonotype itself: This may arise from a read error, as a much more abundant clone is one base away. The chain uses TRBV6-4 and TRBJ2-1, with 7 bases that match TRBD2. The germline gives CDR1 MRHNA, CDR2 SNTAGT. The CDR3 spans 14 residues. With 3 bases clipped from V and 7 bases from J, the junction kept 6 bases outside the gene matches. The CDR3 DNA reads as TGTGCCAGCAGTGAGCGGGGGAGCGTGAATGAGCAGTTCTTC. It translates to CASSERGSVNEQFF.

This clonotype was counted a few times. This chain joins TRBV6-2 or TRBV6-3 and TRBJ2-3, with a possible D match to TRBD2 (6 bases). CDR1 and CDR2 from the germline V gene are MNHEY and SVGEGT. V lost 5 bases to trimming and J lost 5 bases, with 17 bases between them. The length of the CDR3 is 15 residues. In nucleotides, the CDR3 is TGTGCCAGCAGTGATCCCCGGGGAGGTAGAGATACGCAGTATTTT. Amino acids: CASSDPRGGRDTQYF.